The next 17 T cell receptor beta chains were all read from a single sample in a study of blood T cell repertoires in COVID-19. Only in-frame clones appear in the TCRdb table, and some are missing; sequencing was by immunoSEQ multiplex PCR. The table has 300,000 to 400,000 clones, about 82% seen once. The sample taken for sequencing was peripheral blood. The receptors stem from a human donor in a cohort sampled during active COVID-19.

The J gene is TRBJ2-7, the V gene TRBV12-5; D not certain. Germline values: CDR1 LGHNT, CDR2 FRNRAP. CDR3 length: 14 residues. V was shortened by 1 base and J by 1 base, with 8 bases between the two germline ends. The CDR3 loop is CASGLGSKSYEQYF. For the CDR3, the DNA is TGTGCTAGTGGTTTGGGTAGTAAATCCTACGAGCAGTACTTC. Full variable domain (rest looked up from reference TRBV12-5 and TRBJ2-7): DARVTQTPRHKVTEMGQEVTMRCQPILGHNTVFWYRQTMMQGLELLAYFRNRAPLDDSGMPKDRFSAEMPDATLATLKIQPSEPRDSAVYFCASGLGSKSYEQYFGPGTRLTVT.

The chain recombines TRBV12-3 or TRBV12-4 with TRBJ1-2; 7 bases are a match to TRBD1. J was trimmed by 8 bases and V by 6 bases; bases with no gene match: 6. This CDR3 comprises 12 residues. DNA of the CDR3: TGTGCCAGCAGGGAAGAAGGGGGCGGCTACACCTTC. Translated, it gives CASREEGGGYTF.

The chain carries TRBV12-5 and TRBJ2-3, with 7 bases matching TRBD1. Germline loops: CDR1 LGHNT, CDR2 FRNRAP. V shed 5 bases and J 8 bases; nucleotides not matched to a gene: 13. This CDR3 has 15 amino acids. The CDR3: CASGHPTGDLITQYF. The CDR3 bases are TGTGCTAGTGGTCACCCCACAGGGGACCTAATTACGCAGTATTTT.

The chain carries TRBV4-1 and TRBJ1-2; the D is unclear. V gave up 5 bases and J gave up 4 bases, with 8 bases separating them. The CDR3 has 12 amino acids. Germline CDR1 and CDR2: MGHRA and YSYEKL. The CDR3 nucleotides read TGCGCCAGCAGCGGAGAGCTCTATGGCTACACCTTC. This translates into CASSGELYGYTF.

The chain joins TRBV6-1 to TRBJ1-1; 9 positions agree with TRBD1. The germline CDR1 and CDR2 sequences are MNHNS and SASEGT. The CDR3 covers 14 residues. V was pared by 0 bases and J by 11 bases, with 7 bases of the junction left unmatched. This chain's CDR3 is CASSEALQGAWAFF. The CDR3 nucleotides read TGTGCCAGCAGTGAAGCCCTACAGGGGGCCTGGGCTTTCTTT.

This chain joins TRBV9 and TRBJ2-7; 9 nucleotides line up with TRBD1. Germline V gene sequence: CDR1 SGDLS, CDR2 YYNGEE. This CDR3 contains 16 residues. The J segment lost 3 bases and the V segment lost 4 bases, leaving 11 bases of the junction unmatched. DNA for the CDR3: TGTGCCAGCAGCCCCGGGACAGGGAACCTTAACTACGAGCAGTACTTC. Residues: CASSPGTGNLNYEQYF.

The gene calls are TRBV6-1 and TRBJ2-4, with D possibly TRBD1 on 7 matching bases. Looked up from germline, CDR1 is MNHNS and CDR2 is SASEGT. The CDR3 is made up of 16 amino acids. The V and J ends lost 0 bases and 3 bases respectively, with 12 bases between them. CDR3: CASSEAGGGNKNIQYF. The CDR3 DNA reads TGTGCCAGCAGTGAAGCAGGGGGCGGGAACAAAAACATTCAGTACTTC.

The CDR3 nucleotides read TGTGCCAGCAGTGACGGGCCGGCGGGGGGAGATGAGCAGTTCTTC. Translated, it gives CASSDGPAGGDEQFF. The chain employs TRBV6-4 and TRBJ2-1; 8 bases agree with TRBD2. Trimming cost V 2 bases and J 8 bases; bases outside gene matches: 8. This CDR3 contains 15 residues. Germline lookup yields CDR1 MRHNA and CDR2 SNTAGT.

The chain's CDR3 is CASSLSNGGYTF. The CDR3 DNA is TGCGCCAGCAGCTTGTCGAACGGTGGCTACACCTTC. The rearrangement links TRBV5-1 to TRBJ1-2; D gene uncertain. V lost 1 base and J lost 7, with 8 bases in between. The CDR3 covers 12 residues. Germline CDR1 and CDR2: SGHRS and YFSETQ.

The rearrangement links TRBV10-3 to TRBJ1-1; 9 bases match TRBD1. Looked up from germline, CDR1 is ENHRY and CDR2 is SYGVKD. The length of the CDR3 is 14 residues. The J segment lost 1 base and the V segment lost 8 bases, leaving 5 bases of the junction unmatched. CDR3 in DNA: TGTGCCATCGGAACGGACAGGGGGAACACTGAAGCTTTCTTT. This sequence encodes CAIGTDRGNTEAFF.

The V call is TRBV19, the J call TRBJ2-3; unclear D gene. The CDR3 runs 14 residues. Per germline, CDR1 LNHDA and CDR2 SQIVND (reference sequence). V was clipped by 3 bases and J by 6 bases, with 13 bases between them. As DNA, the CDR3 is TGTGCCAGTAGTATCATGGGTAGTAGCGATACGCAGTATTTT. Protein sequence: CASSIMGSSDTQYF. The variable domain in full, completed from reference TRBV19 and TRBJ2-3, reads DGGITQSPKYLFRKEGQNVTLSCEQNLNHDAMYWYRQDPGQGLRLIYYSQIVNDFQKGDIAEGYSVSREKKESFPLTVTSAQKNPTAFYLCASSIMGSSDTQYFGPGTRLTVL.

This clone counts as medium-sized. The same CDR3 arises from other DNA sequences in this sample as well. The chain uses TRBV5-5 and TRBJ1-1, with TRBD1 identical over 7 bases. The CDR3 runs 11 residues. The ends lost 6 bases at V and 6 bases at J; junction bases unmatched: 2. Germline CDR1 and CDR2: SGHKS and YYEKEE (reference sequence). CDR3 bases: TGTGCCAGCACTCAGGGGGCTGAAGCTTTCTTT. Its protein product is CASTQGAEAFF.

The V gene is TRBV15, the J gene TRBJ1-4; tentative D call: TRBD1 (5 bases). Germline-derived CDR1 and CDR2 are LNHNV and YYDKDF (reference sequence). The length of the CDR3 is 15 residues. Trimming took off 1 base at V and 1 base at J, with 7 bases between the two ends. CDR3 DNA: TGTGCCACCAGCAGAGCGACAGAAACTAATGAAAAACTGTTTTTT. This gives the protein CATSRATETNEKLFF.

The CDR3 loop is CSVEGGSTDTQYF. The CDR3 DNA is TGCAGCGTTGAGGGCGGGAGCACAGATACGCAGTATTTT. The V and J genes are TRBV29-1 and TRBJ2-3, with a possible D match to TRBD2 (5 bases). Germline V lookup: CDR1 SQVTM, CDR2 ANQGSEA. Trimming removed 3 bases from V and 0 bases from J, with 7 bases in between. The CDR3 is made up of 13 amino acids.

The J gene is TRBJ1-2, the V gene TRBV2; no clear D gene. Germline V gene lookup returns CDR1 SNHLY and CDR2 FYNNEI. V shed 9 bases and J shed 8 bases, with 16 bases lying between them. The CDR3 has 12 residues. The CDR3 sequence is CARLDGISGYTF. The DNA for the CDR3 is TGTGCCAGACTAGATGGGATCTCCGGCTACACCTTC.

The CDR3 nucleotides are TGCGCCAGCAGCGCCGGACAGGGGAGTTTAGGTGGCTACACCTTC. Its protein is CASSAGQGSLGGYTF. V and J are TRBV5-1 and TRBJ1-2, with 9 bases fitting TRBD1. CDR1 and CDR2 (germline): SGHRS, YFSETQ. With 4 bases clipped from V and 7 bases from J, the junction kept 11 bases outside the gene matches. This CDR3 has 15 amino acids.

The J gene is TRBJ2-4, the V gene TRBV15; 7 bases map to TRBD2. Per the germline V gene, CDR1 is LNHNV and CDR2 is YYDKDF (reference sequence). The CDR3 totals 17 residues. V dropped 0 bases and J dropped 0; count of bases not matched to a gene: 5. The CDR3 reads CATSRDLGGVAKNIQYF. The CDR3 DNA sequence: TGTGCCACCAGCAGAGATTTGGGGGGGGTAGCCAAAAACATTCAGTACTTC. The whole variable domain, remainder taken from reference TRBV15 and TRBJ2-4, is DAMVIQNPRYQVTQFGKPVTLSCSQTLNHNVMYWYQQKSSQAPKLLFHYYDKDFNNEADTPDNFQSRRPNTSFCFLDIRSPGLGDTAMYLCATSRDLGGVAKNIQYFGAGTRLSVL.